The 14 T cell receptor beta chains below were found in one sample sequenced in a study of cytomegalovirus exposure and HLA in healthy donors. PCR involved 60 Vbeta and 13 Jbeta primers. Data came from immunoSEQ multiplex PCR; TCRdb stores just in-frame clones and leaves some out. Among 120,000 to 150,000 clones, roughly 65% were seen once, and the ten largest hold around 4.7%. The specimen was PBMCs. The receptors were gathered from a man in his sixties in good health and CMV-seronegative.

The V call is TRBV5-8, the J call TRBJ2-2; 8 bases are a match to TRBD1. The V and J ends lost 0 bases and 2 bases, in that order; junction bases with no gene match: 3. The germline gives CDR1 SGHTS, CDR2 YDEGEE. This CDR3 spans 16 amino acids. CDR3 loop: CASSLGDRGNTGELFF. The CDR3 region has the DNA TGTGCCAGCAGCTTGGGAGACAGGGGAAACACCGGGGAGCTGTTTTTT.

V is TRBV2 and J is TRBJ2-1; 11 positions match TRBD1. Trimming took 10 bases from V and 5 from J; bases not matched to a gene: 4. The CDR3 runs to 13 residues. Germline values: CDR1 SNHLY, CDR2 FYNNEI. For the CDR3, the DNA is TGTGCCACTAGGGACAGGGGGGACAATGAGCAGTTCTTC. Translated, it gives CATRDRGDNEQFF. The whole variable domain, remainder taken from reference TRBV2 and TRBJ2-1, is EPEVTQTPSHQVTQMGQEVILRCVPISNHLYFYWYRQILGQKVEFLVSFYNNEISEKSEIFDDQFSVERPDGSNFTLKIRSTKLEDSAMYFCATRDRGDNEQFFGPGTRLTVL.

The chain carries TRBV18 and TRBJ2-1, with 7 bases lining up with TRBD1. V dropped 1 base and J dropped 8; count of bases not matched to a gene: 8. Germline CDR1 reads KGHSH; CDR2 reads LQKENI. The CDR3 runs 15 residues. CDR3 sequence (DNA): TGTGCCAGCTCACCACTAACAGGGGAGAATGATGAGCAGTTCTTC. As protein: CASSPLTGENDEQFF.

The chain is built from TRBV30 and TRBJ1-3, with TRBD1 matching 9 bases. Germline CDR1 and CDR2: GTSNPN and SVGIG (reference sequence). V shed 5 bases and J 0 bases; nucleotides not matched to a gene: 2. The CDR3 is 14 residues long. The CDR3 region has the DNA TGTGCCTGGGGGACAGGGAGCTCTGGAAACACCATATATTTT. Protein product: CAWGTGSSGNTIYF.

A few counts support this clone. The chain recombines TRBV13 with TRBJ1-3; possible D gene TRBD1, 6 bases. Trimming stripped 10 bases from V and 0 bases from J, with 13 bases between. CDR3 length equals 14 residues. The V gene's germline CDR1 is PRHDT and CDR2 FYEKMQ (reference sequence). The CDR3 spells CAMANRDSGNTIYF. CDR3 DNA sequence: TGTGCCATGGCTAACAGGGACTCTGGAAACACCATATATTTT.

This chain connects TRBV12-5 to TRBJ2-1; 16 bases are a match to TRBD2. The germline CDR1 and CDR2 sequences are LGHNT and FRNRAP. The CDR3 is 20 residues long. With V trimmed by 2 bases and J by 6 bases, 13 bases remained unmatched. The CDR3 DNA sequence: TGTGCTAGTGGTTTGCCAGGGACATCCGGGACTAGCGGGGGGGGCAATGAGCAGTTCTTC. Encoded protein: CASGLPGTSGTSGGGNEQFF.

This sequence joins TRBV30 and TRBJ1-3, with unresolved D. Looked up from germline, CDR1 is GTSNPN and CDR2 is SVGIG (reference sequence). The V end was cut by 5 bases, the J end by 0 bases, with 8 bases between. The CDR3 length is 13 residues. DNA of the CDR3: TGTGCCTGGGATTTTAGCTCTGGAAACACCATATATTTT. Protein: CAWDFSSGNTIYF.

The chain is built from TRBV30 and TRBJ1-4; D uncertain. Between the trimmed V and J ends, which lost 1 base and 3 bases, there was a span of 9 bases. The CDR3 runs 14 residues. Germline loops: CDR1 GTSNPN, CDR2 SVGIG (reference sequence). CDR3 DNA: TGTGCCTGGAGTGGAGGAGGAGCTAATGAAAAACTGTTTTTT. It is translated as CAWSGGGANEKLFF.

The rearrangement links TRBV25-1 to TRBJ1-4; D is undetermined. V dropped 2 bases and J dropped 3 bases, with 7 bases sitting between them. The CDR3 runs 14 residues. Germline CDR1 and CDR2: MGHDK and SYGVNS. The CDR3 sequence is CASSESRANEKLFF. As DNA, the CDR3 is TGTGCCAGCAGTGAAAGTCGGGCTAATGAAAAACTGTTTTTT.

This clone was detected a few times. The genes are TRBV5-6 and TRBJ2-5; the D gene is possibly TRBD1 (6 bases). The germline CDR1 and CDR2 sequences are SGHDT and YYEEEE. The CDR3 has 16 amino acids. Trimming took off 2 bases at V and 5 bases at J, with 19 bases between the two ends. The CDR3 is CASSFRGLGMGETQYF. CDR3 nucleotide sequence: TGTGCCAGCAGCTTCAGGGGATTGGGTATGGGGGAGACCCAGTACTTC.

This clone was observed a few times. The rearrangement links TRBV15 to TRBJ1-1, with TRBD1 matching over 9 bases. V lost 4 bases and J lost 1; bases outside the gene matches: 4. Germline assignment: CDR1 LNHNV and CDR2 YYDKDF (reference sequence). CDR3 length: 15 residues. The CDR3 coding sequence is TGTGCCACCAGCAAGGACAGGGGAGCGAACACTGAAGCTTTCTTT. It specifies CATSKDRGANTEAFF.

This chain links TRBV7-9 with TRBJ1-4, with D perhaps TRBD1 (6 bases). V lost 5 bases and J lost 4, with 14 bases in between. Germline loops: CDR1 SEHNR, CDR2 FQNEAQ (reference sequence). The CDR3 length is 15 residues. This chain's CDR3 is CASSRRTAGNEKLFF. The CDR3 nucleotides read TGTGCCAGCAGCCGAAGGACAGCCGGTAATGAAAAACTGTTTTTT.

The rearrangement joins TRBV5-1 to TRBJ2-6; no firm D call. The germline V and J ends were trimmed by 2 bases and 1 base, with 10 bases remaining between them. Germline V lookup: CDR1 SGHRS, CDR2 YFSETQ. The CDR3 consists of 16 residues. The CDR3 region is CASSFLAASGANVLTF. The CDR3 DNA follows: TGCGCCAGCAGCTTCCTGGCCGCATCTGGGGCCAACGTCCTGACTTTC.

This clone turned up a few times. The CDR3 region has the DNA TGTGCCTGGAGTGTAGGGACAGAGGATCAGCCCCAGCATTTT. The encoded protein is CAWSVGTEDQPQHF. The chain is built from TRBV30 and TRBJ1-5; TRBD1 agrees at 7 bases. The V gene's germline CDR1 is GTSNPN and CDR2 SVGIG (reference sequence). After removal of 0 bases from V and 5 bases from J, the junction contained 4 bases not matched to a gene. The CDR3 length is 14 residues.